One sample yielded the 2 T cell receptor beta chains listed below, sequenced in a study of CD8+ T cells in alopecia areata. Sequencing relied on a cDNA template that was reverse transcribed from extracted RNA. Repertoires were generated with immunoSEQ multiplex PCR, while TCRdb's copy carries only in-frame clones and drops some. Among around 69,000 clones listed, 55% to 65% were seen once. The sample was CD8+ T cells sorted from blood, taken at week 0. These receptors all come from a human donor with alopecia areata.

The chain joins TRBV25-1 to TRBJ1-2; D gene unclear. V lost 2 bases and J lost 6, with 10 bases in between. The CDR3 consists of 13 residues. Germline lookup yields CDR1 MGHDK and CDR2 SYGVNS. CDR3 sequence reads: CASSETRPDGYTF. As DNA, the CDR3 is TGTGCCAGCAGTGAAACCAGGCCTGATGGCTACACCTTC.

V is TRBV5-1 and J is TRBJ2-3; 12 bases line up with TRBD2. Germline-derived CDR1 and CDR2 are SGHRS and YFSETQ. J lost 4 bases, V lost 0 bases, and 6 bases had no gene match. The CDR3 totals 17 residues. The CDR3 DNA sequence: TGCGCCAGCAGCTTGGACCCGGGACTAGCGGGTTCAGATACGCAGTATTTT. Protein sequence: CASSLDPGLAGSDTQYF. Full variable domain (missing parts from reference TRBV5-1 and TRBJ2-3): KAGVTQTPRYLIKTRGQQVTLSCSPISGHRSVSWYQQTPGQGLQFLFEYFSETQRNKGNFPGRFSGRQFSNSRSEMNVSTLELGDSALYLCASSLDPGLAGSDTQYFGPGTRLTVL.